A single sample is the source of the 23 T cell receptor beta chains below, sequenced in a study of control samples from healthy donors and cancer patients. Measured with immunoSEQ multiplex PCR; TCRdb has only the in-frame clones, and not every one. The repertoire holds about 150,000 clones, roughly 94% seen once, with approximately 6.1% in the top ten. Material: blood. These receptors originate from a man between 35 and 55 years old in good health.

V and J are TRBV11-2 and TRBJ2-2; D remains ambiguous. V lost 5 bases, J lost 4 bases, and 2 bases lay in between. CDR3 length equals 11 residues. Germline CDR1 and CDR2: SGHAT and FQNNGV. CDR3 nucleotide sequence: TGTGCCAGCAGCACCACCGGGGAGCTGTTTTTT. Amino acid sequence: CASSTTGELFF. The full variable domain, rest sourced from reference TRBV11-2 and TRBJ2-2, is EAGVAQSPRYKIIEKRQSVAFWCNPISGHATLYWYQQILGQGPKLLIQFQNNGVVDDSQLPKDRFSAERLKGVDSTLKIQPAKLEDSAVYLCASSTTGELFFGEGSRLTVL.

This chain uses TRBV6-5 with TRBJ2-3; D call uncertain. Germline V CDR1 and CDR2: MNHEY, SVGAGI. V was pared by 4 bases and J by 2 bases, with 16 bases between. The CDR3 consists of 16 residues. The DNA for the CDR3 is TGTGCCAGCAGTTCAAACCGGGCCTCTCCCACAGATACGCAGTATTTT. Translated, it gives CASSSNRASPTDTQYF.

This chain links TRBV5-1 with TRBJ2-2; D is unclear. The CDR3 runs to 15 residues. The V end was cut by 4 bases, the J end by 4 bases, with 14 bases between. Germline loops: CDR1 SGHRS, CDR2 YFSETQ. CDR3 region: CASSLPAGRTGELFF. DNA of the CDR3: TGCGCCAGCAGCCTTCCGGCAGGCCGCACCGGGGAGCTGTTTTTT.

The CDR3 nucleotides are TGCGCCAGCAGCCAAGACGGGGGCAATCAGCCCCAGCATTTT. Its protein is CASSQDGGNQPQHF. This rearrangement joins TRBV4-1 to TRBJ1-5; no firm D call. The CDR3 contains 14 residues. Germline values: CDR1 MGHRA, CDR2 YSYEKL. Trimming pared 0 bases from V and 2 bases from J, leaving 5 bases between.

The chain's CDR3 is CASSAGQLLEAFF. The CDR3 DNA follows: TGTGCCAGCAGTGCGGGACAATTGCTTGAAGCTTTCTTT. V is TRBV2 and J is TRBJ1-1, with TRBD1 as a possible D gene (6 bases). Germline V gives CDR1 SNHLY, CDR2 FYNNEI. V lost 4 bases to trimming and J lost 7 bases, with 13 bases between them. The CDR3 covers 13 residues.

The chain combines TRBV6-5 with TRBJ1-2, with TRBD1 matching over 10 bases. Germline V gene sequence: CDR1 MNHEY, CDR2 SVGAGI. Trimming took 5 bases from V and 8 from J; bases not matched to a gene: 8. The CDR3 is made up of 14 amino acids. The CDR3 bases are TGTGCCAGCAGTAGCGGACAGGGGGTAAACGGCTACACCTTC. The encoded protein is CASSSGQGVNGYTF.

A word on this clone: In the same sample, other DNA sequences code for this CDR3. The chain couples TRBV6-1 to TRBJ1-1, with a tentative D call TRBD1 (5 bases). The germline CDR1 and CDR2 sequences are MNHNS and SASEGT. Trimming took 3 bases from V and 6 from J, leaving 14 bases between them. The CDR3 extends over 14 amino acids. The CDR3 protein is CASSEAGSRAEAFF. DNA for the CDR3: TGTGCCAGCAGTGAGGCAGGGAGTAGGGCTGAAGCTTTCTTT.

This clone came up a few times. The chain couples TRBV2 to TRBJ1-1, with a weak D call TRBD1 (6 bases). V was pared by 3 bases and J by 1 base, with 12 bases between. CDR1 and CDR2 (germline): SNHLY, FYNNEI. CDR3 length equals 15 residues. The CDR3 DNA sequence: TGTGCCAGCAGTGAGGGGGCTATACGGAACACTGAAGCTTTCTTT. The encoded protein is CASSEGAIRNTEAFF.

This clone was seen just once. V gene TRBV3-1 (or the pseudogene TRBV3-2) combines with J gene TRBJ2-7, with 7 bases that match TRBD1. The CDR3 is 13 residues long. Trimming took 6 bases from V and 6 from J; bases not matched to a gene: 8. CDR1 and CDR2 from the germline V gene are LGHDT and YNNKEL (reference sequence). DNA of the CDR3: TGTGCCAGCAGTCGGGACAGATATGGCGAGCAGTACTTC. This codes for CASSRDRYGEQYF.

This clone occurred once. The rearrangement links TRBV24-1 to TRBJ2-1; D possibly corresponds to TRBD1 (6 bases). This CDR3 is 16 amino acids long. V gave up 7 bases and J gave up 8 bases, with 23 bases separating them. Germline V gene sequence: CDR1 KGHDR, CDR2 SFDVKD. The CDR3 protein is CATSKMTITGTHEQFF. The CDR3 nucleotides read TGTGCCACCAGCAAAATGACGATTACAGGGACCCATGAGCAGTTCTTC.

The chain couples TRBV7-2 to TRBJ2-3; 8 bases map to TRBD1. The trim removed 5 bases at V and 3 bases at J, leaving 13 bases unmatched. Germline-derived CDR1 and CDR2 are SGHTA and FQGNSA. CDR3 length equals 17 residues. This CDR3 reads CASSHRTGRIETDTQYF. CDR3 nucleotides: TGTGCCAGCAGCCATCGGACAGGGCGGATTGAGACAGATACGCAGTATTTT. Combining the CDR3 with reference TRBV7-2 and TRBJ2-3 gives the whole variable domain GAGVSQSPSNKVTEKGKDVELRCDPISGHTALYWYRQSLGQGLEFLIYFQGNSAPDKSGLPSDRFSAERTGGSVSTLTIQRTQQEDSAVYLCASSHRTGRIETDTQYFGPGTRLTVL.

The chain is built from TRBV7-2 and TRBJ2-7; perhaps TRBD2 as D (6 bases). V gave up 0 bases and J gave up 0 bases, with 12 bases separating them. Germline values: CDR1 SGHTA, CDR2 FQGNSA. There are 16 residues in the CDR3. CDR3 coding DNA: TGTGCCAGCAGCTTAGCGGGGGGTGGGAGCTCCTACGAGCAGTACTTC. This codes for CASSLAGGGSSYEQYF.

This chain connects TRBV15 to TRBJ2-1; 8 nucleotides align to TRBD1. The CDR3 is made up of 16 amino acids. Germline assignment: CDR1 LNHNV and CDR2 YYDKDF (reference sequence). Germline trimming cut 1 base from V and 7 bases from J; bases unmatched to any gene: 9. The CDR3 loop reads CATSRVLDRVANEQFF. The CDR3 region has the DNA TGTGCCACCAGCAGAGTCTTGGACAGGGTGGCTAATGAGCAGTTCTTC. Full variable domain (outside the CDR3, taken from reference TRBV15 and TRBJ2-1): DAMVIQNPRYQVTQFGKPVTLSCSQTLNHNVMYWYQQKSSQAPKLLFHYYDKDFNNEADTPDNFQSRRPNTSFCFLDIRSPGLGDTAMYLCATSRVLDRVANEQFFGPGTRLTVL.

The rearrangement links TRBV19 to TRBJ1-2, with D uncertain. The CDR3 consists of 14 residues. The germline gives CDR1 LNHDA, CDR2 SQIVND (reference sequence). V was pared by 7 bases and J by 4 bases, with 16 bases between. The CDR3 loop reads CASTPRGEVYGYTF. In DNA, the CDR3 is TGTGCCAGTACCCCGCGCGGGGAGGTCTATGGCTACACCTTC.

This chain connects TRBV10-3 to TRBJ1-1, with a possible D match to TRBD1 (5 bases). V was pared by 0 bases and J by 0 bases, with 11 bases between. The CDR3 contains 16 residues. The germline V gene encodes CDR1 ENHRY and CDR2 SYGVKD. The CDR3 reads CAISESVKQVNTEAFF. CDR3 sequence (DNA): TGTGCCATCAGTGAGTCGGTCAAACAGGTGAACACTGAAGCTTTCTTT.

The genes are TRBV7-9 and TRBJ2-2; maybe TRBD1 (6 bases). V shed 11 bases and J shed 4 bases, with 20 bases lying between them. This CDR3 is built from 15 residues. Germline V CDR1 and CDR2: SEHNR, FQNEAQ (reference sequence). The CDR3 DNA follows: TGTGCCGGCTCATTCGACAGGTCGTTCACCGGGGAGCTGTTTTTT. This sequence encodes CAGSFDRSFTGELFF.

This clone was found once. J is TRBJ1-2 and V is TRBV20-1; a possible D gene is TRBD1 (5 bases). Per the germline V gene, CDR1 is DFQATT and CDR2 is SNEGSKA (reference sequence). The V end was cut by 4 bases, the J end by 4 bases, with 10 bases between. The length of the CDR3 is 12 residues. CDR3 sequence: CSATDSPYGYTF. The CDR3 DNA reads TGCAGTGCTACTGACAGTCCCTATGGCTACACCTTC.

This rearrangement joins TRBV5-1 to TRBJ2-1, with 8 positions matching TRBD2. The germline V gene has CDR1 SGHRS and CDR2 YFSETQ. V lost 0 bases to trimming and J lost 4 bases; unmatched junction nucleotides: 3. The CDR3 length is 15 residues. CDR3: CASSLGSGVYNEQFF. CDR3 in DNA: TGCGCCAGCAGCTTGGGTAGCGGGGTATACAATGAGCAGTTCTTC.

This chain connects TRBV13 to TRBJ2-1; D is possibly TRBD1 or TRBD2 (5 bases each). This CDR3 has 17 residues. The germline V gene has CDR1 PRHDT and CDR2 FYEKMQ (reference sequence). V was pared by 3 bases and J by 9 bases, with 24 bases between. The CDR3 DNA follows: TGTGCCAGCAGCTTGTCTCTCCGGGACCGGAGGAAGAGTGAGCAGTTCTTC. Amino acid sequence: CASSLSLRDRRKSEQFF.

The gene calls are TRBV7-8 and TRBJ2-7; D not resolved. Germline CDR1 SGHVS, CDR2 FQNEAQ. The V and J ends lost 6 bases and 5 bases respectively, with 8 bases between them. The CDR3 totals 11 residues. CDR3 sequence (DNA): TGTGCCAGCAGTATCCGGGACGAGCAGTACTTC. It yields the protein CASSIRDEQYF.

CDR3 bases: TGTGCCAGCTCACCAGACAGCAACTATGGCTACACCTTC. Its protein product is CASSPDSNYGYTF. The V and J genes are TRBV18 and TRBJ1-2; D perhaps matches TRBD1 (5 bases). V dropped 2 bases and J dropped 2 bases, with 6 bases sitting between them. CDR1 is KGHSH, CDR2 LQKENI, per germline. The CDR3 length is 13 residues.

The V gene is TRBV6-1, the J gene TRBJ1-5; the D is unclear. The germline V and J ends were trimmed by 0 bases and 2 bases, with 14 bases remaining between them. The length of the CDR3 is 17 residues. CDR1 MNHNS and CDR2 SASEGT come from the germline V gene. The CDR3 region has the DNA TGTGCCAGCAGTGAAGCCCTATCGGTTATGGGCAATCAGCCCCAGCATTTT. Amino acid sequence: CASSEALSVMGNQPQHF.

The gene calls are TRBV5-4 and TRBJ1-6; a weak D match, TRBD1 (6 bases). Germline loops: CDR1 SGHNT, CDR2 YYREEE (reference sequence). The CDR3 is 15 residues long. V lost 1 base and J 7 bases, leaving 12 bases between the germline ends. The CDR3 DNA follows: TGTGCCAGCAGCTTGAGGGGGGCGCGCAATTCACCCCTCCACTTT. Translating gives CASSLRGARNSPLHF. Full variable domain (missing parts from reference TRBV5-4 and TRBJ1-6): ETGVTQSPTHLIKTRGQQVTLRCSSQSGHNTVSWYQQALGQGPQFIFQYYREEENGRGNFPPRFSGLQFPNYSSELNVNALELDDSALYLCASSLRGARNSPLHFGNGTRLTVT.